This T cell receptor beta chain is drawn from a study of shared clonotypes between healthy human individuals. Study-level points and caveats: Clonotypes shared by all four donors outscored non-shared clonotypes in generation probability. Sequencing of the sorted subsets was shown by rarefaction to be incomplete despite large depth.

As for this clone: Its target is not known.

Researchers divided each subset's genomic DNA evenly across several immunoSEQ plates. Here immunoSEQ multiplex PCR was the method, and the copy in TCRdb shows in-frame clones only, minus some. The sample consists of around 370,000 clones, 90% to 98% of them appearing once. The donors were adults (healthy and HIV-negative) with no recent acute infections or vaccinations. The sequenced material came from memory CD8+ T cells sorted from blood. Subset reported: CD45RO+ cells pooled with CCR7-negative TemRA cells. This clonotype was obtained from a man aged 25 to 45 in good health.

CDR3 sequence: CASKLGNIQYF. The CDR3 coding sequence is TGCGCCAGCAAACTGGGGAACATTCAGTACTTC. The chain employs TRBV10-1 and TRBJ2-4, with D uncertain. The V and J ends lost 7 bases and 7 bases respectively, with 8 bases between them. From germline, CDR1 is WNHNN and CDR2 SYGVQD (reference sequence). This CDR3 contains 11 residues.